Listed here is a single T cell receptor (beta chain). There is no known antigen for this receptor. Nothing much larger sits one base from this clone, and base qualities are not available. The data stem from a study of T cells in Graves' hyperthyroidism and ophthalmopathy (dated by TCRdb to between 2017 and 2020). At the level of the whole study: Peripheral blood was sampled at the time of initial diagnosis, prior to any treatment. Once sampling was done, hyperthyroidism patients were given methimazole at a starting dose of 30 mg daily, whereas ophthalmopathy patients were given high-dose intravenous methylprednisolone. The roughly 94 discovery patients were randomly divided into training and test sets at a 7:3 ratio. The paper reports TCR Vbeta CDR3 sequencing of 140 or so peripheral blood samples: approximately 41 ophthalmopathy, about 75 hyperthyroidism and about 17 progressor patients. An independent validation cohort of fewer than 20 hyperthyroidism patients and about 15 patients who later progressed to ophthalmopathy tested prospective prediction of ophthalmopathy. In addition, the study compared T-cell repertoires in thyroid tissue and in blood from about six Graves' hyperthyroidism patients. TCR V-J signatures able to tell the groups apart were searched for in a discovery cohort of about a hundred patients, of whom more than 40 had Graves' ophthalmopathy and roughly 57 had stable Graves' hyperthyroidism.

Trimming accounts for 6 bases at V and 4 bases at J, while the number of junction bases matched to no gene is 10. CDR1 and CDR2 are drawn from the germline V gene: MNHNS, SASEGT. The CDR3 spans 16 residues, from the cysteine through the phenylalanine. This entry keeps only the CDR3 DNA: 48 bases, framed from base 1. The TCR beta CDR3 regions were amplified from RNA transcripts. A first-round RT-PCR of the TCR CDR3 used the HTBI primer set with the Qiagen OneStep RT-PCR kit. The libraries were constructed in a second round of multiplex PCR and then size-selected and purified. Paired-end sequencing of the libraries was performed with 100 bp reads on an Illumina HiSeq2000. The source study handled its data this way. SOAPnuke was used to process the raw data, throwing out any read that contained adapters or uncalled bases, had a mean Phred below 15, or lacked an exact constant-primer or identifier match. COPE v1.2.5 was used to merge the high-quality paired reads, and each unique nucleotide sequence was defined as a clonotype. Clonotypes were aligned to IMGT TRBV, TRBD and TRBJ reference segments using MiTCR v1.1. Only V-J combinations with frequency above 0.0001, covering about 99% of repertoires, were analysed. A TCS score was defined as the ratio between F50 (clonal expansion) and ExV (chaos), using BLOSUM62-based TCRdist between CDR3 peptides within each V-J. Welch's t-statistics and random forest reduced fewer than 600 V-J features to around 14, which were used in a naive Bayes classifier (R e1071). Using fastp at Q25 and MiXCR, TCRdb reprocessed the public reads and kept productive beta chains. Each CDR3 protein appears once, grouped with its most common genes and DNA. None of the V and J calls come from the authors' own analysis; TCRdb made them. This sample gives 600,000 to 650,000 distinct CDR3 sequences in total; around 20% of them show up just once. 34% of the sample goes to the ten largest clones.

Here is what the overall study found, with its caveats: Sample size was not statistically predetermined, and investigators were not blinded to group allocation. Blood samples also contained most of the expanded thyroid clonotypes (frequency above 0.001), which suggests that blood repertoires may reflect thyroid immune responses. In validation, the model predicted progression to ophthalmopathy a median of 6.5 months before onset, with roughly 71% sensitivity and about 75% specificity. A 13 V-J signature model separated ophthalmopathy from stable hyperthyroidism, with approximately 87% sensitivity and around 84% specificity in cross-validation and 80%/75% in testing.

Moderately to severely active disease, a Clinical Activity Score of at least 3, a NOSPECS grade of at least 4, and a duration under 3 months were present in ophthalmopathy patients. The study excluded patients with uncontrolled infections, other autoimmune diseases, pregnancy or lactation. Diagnoses relied on clinical symptoms, serum thyroxine and TRAb, thyroid ultrasound and orbital computed tomography. Ficoll-Paque density gradient centrifugation was used to isolate PBMCs from 10 ml of fresh peripheral blood. Trizol reagent was used to extract total RNA, and RNA quality was then checked on an Agilent 2100 Bioanalyzer.

Recombination linked TRBV6-1 to TRBJ2-2; 8 junctional bases match TRBD2. The receptor's source is a man aged 25-45 years with Graves' ophthalmopathy. Sequenced input: blood. CDR3 sequence: CASSRAGGGITGELFF. The DNA is as follows: TGTGCCAGCAGCAGAGCCGGGGGGGGGATCACCGGGGAGCTGTTTTTT.